These T cell receptor beta chains were read from a single sample in a study of blood T cells in healthy people across ages. TCRdb independently ran MiXCR on the 5' RACE reads; one entry per CDR3 protein. The table includes about 1.5 million distinct CDR3 sequences, approximately 39% detected once. Sample: blood. These TCRs come from a woman in her late teens or twenties in good health. Each CDR3 is given without its conserved first and last residue.

TRBJ2-7	TRBV20-1	SASRDRAPYEQY
TRBJ1-4	TRBV12-3/TRBV12-4	ASSFQRINEKLF
TRBJ1-1	TRBV12-3/TRBV12-4	ASSFWVGQGSTEAF
TRBJ2-1	TRBV10-3	AISESSGGTNEQF
TRBJ2-7	TRBV6-5	ASSSLPGTSSYEQY
TRBJ2-1	TRBV20-1	SLTPFAVSYNEQF
TRBJ1-1	TRBV21-1	ASSNPITGPGEDTEAF
TRBJ2-3	TRBV4-3	ASSQTTGLATDTQY
TRBJ1-5	TRBV6-2/TRBV6-3	ASSLKGQYSNQPQH
TRBJ2-1	TRBV7-9	ASSPRSGTIYNEQF
TRBJ2-3	TRBV12-3/TRBV12-4	ASSPGLAGDGGKGDTQY
TRBJ2-7	TRBV5-8	ASIRDRISYEQY
TRBJ2-1	TRBV20-1	SARDWAGLENNEQF
TRBJ1-3	TRBV12-3/TRBV12-4	ASSFGNTGNTIY
TRBJ1-1	TRBV7-9	ASRRTGGPNHNEAF
TRBJ2-3	TRBV7-8	ASSFLRDYTDTQY
TRBJ1-5	TRBV28	ASKNFRGARTNSNQPQH
TRBJ2-1	TRBV30	AGHSNEQF
TRBJ1-2	TRBV20-1	SARPGGEINYGYT
TRBJ2-1	TRBV6-6	ASSLSGLYMNEQF
TRBJ1-2	TRBV12-3/TRBV12-4	ASSLRPLGGVYGYT
.	TRBV5-1	ASGLGQGYYNEQY
TRBJ1-6	TRBV4-3	ASSQEGGLDFSPLH
TRBJ2-7	TRBV3-1	ASSQEASTGTSGRVSYEQY
TRBJ2-1	TRBV6-1	ASSETSWSEQF
TRBJ2-2	TRBV28	ASSFSWVLGDTGELF
TRBJ1-2	TRBV4-1	ASSRWAGPDYGYT